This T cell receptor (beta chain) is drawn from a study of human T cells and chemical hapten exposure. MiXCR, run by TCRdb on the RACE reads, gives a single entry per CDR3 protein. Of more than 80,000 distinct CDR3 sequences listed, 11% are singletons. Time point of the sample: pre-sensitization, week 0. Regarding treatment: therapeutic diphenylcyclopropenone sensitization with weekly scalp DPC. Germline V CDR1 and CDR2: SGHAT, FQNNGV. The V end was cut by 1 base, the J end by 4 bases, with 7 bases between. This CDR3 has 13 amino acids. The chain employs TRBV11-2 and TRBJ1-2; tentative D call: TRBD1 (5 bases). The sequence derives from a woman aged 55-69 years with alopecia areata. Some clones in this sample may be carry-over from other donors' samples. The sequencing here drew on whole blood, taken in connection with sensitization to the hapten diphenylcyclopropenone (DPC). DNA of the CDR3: TGTGCCAGCAGCTTAGCAGGGACCTATGGCTACACCTTC. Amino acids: CASSLAGTYGYTF.